This T cell receptor (beta chain) appears in the sequencing data of a study of PD-L1 blockade in urothelial cancer. Study information: The researchers analyzed blood 3 weeks (second dose) and 6 weeks after treatment start.

Produced via immunoSEQ multiplex PCR; TCRdb's table is partial and in-frame only. This table holds about 79,000 clones, approximately 80% found once. The time point denotes: pretreatment peripheral blood. Per-patient samples, pretreatment and on-treatment, numbered 1 to 8. Germline loops: CDR1 GTSNPN, CDR2 SVGIG (reference sequence). The V end was cut by 5 bases, the J end by 12 bases, with 20 bases between. This CDR3 spans 12 amino acids. The rearrangement uses TRBV30 and TRBJ2-7, with a weak D call TRBD1 (5 bases). This receptor was taken from a man in his forties with urothelial cancer. Sequenced material: PBMCs, taken around atezolizumab (anti-PD-L1) treatment. This chain's CDR3 is CAWGHIRASLYF. CDR3 nucleotide sequence: TGTGCCTGGGGACATATCCGCGCCTCCCTGTACTTC.